Sequencing of this T cell receptor beta chain was carried out in a study of cytomegalovirus exposure and HLA in healthy donors. Notes on the study in general: Available immune exposure information covered CMV serostatus only. In an earlier analysis, about 87% or about 30%: the productive usage of most TCR beta V segments. With later analysis, a missense DCLRE1C variant became linked to TCR beta V- and J-gene trimming.

This PCR relied on a set of 60 Vbeta primers and 13 Jbeta primers. The protocol was immunoSEQ multiplex PCR, while the TCRdb copy is restricted to in-frame clones and leaves out a portion. Seen here are approximately 170,000 clones, 65% to 90% observed once, and the top ten hold about 2%. With respect to this clone: Its target is not known.

The CDR3 is 15 amino acids. V shed 7 bases, J shed 4 bases, and the junction held 8 bases outside the gene matches. Per germline, CDR1 MNHNS and CDR2 SASEGT. The V and J genes are TRBV6-1 and TRBJ2-3; TRBD2 aligns across 10 bases. The receptor was derived from a human donor in good health. The sequenced material came from PBMCs. The CDR3 nucleotides are TGTGCCAGCAAGCCGGGACTAGCGATCTCAGATACGCAGTATTTT. Protein: CASKPGLAISDTQYF.